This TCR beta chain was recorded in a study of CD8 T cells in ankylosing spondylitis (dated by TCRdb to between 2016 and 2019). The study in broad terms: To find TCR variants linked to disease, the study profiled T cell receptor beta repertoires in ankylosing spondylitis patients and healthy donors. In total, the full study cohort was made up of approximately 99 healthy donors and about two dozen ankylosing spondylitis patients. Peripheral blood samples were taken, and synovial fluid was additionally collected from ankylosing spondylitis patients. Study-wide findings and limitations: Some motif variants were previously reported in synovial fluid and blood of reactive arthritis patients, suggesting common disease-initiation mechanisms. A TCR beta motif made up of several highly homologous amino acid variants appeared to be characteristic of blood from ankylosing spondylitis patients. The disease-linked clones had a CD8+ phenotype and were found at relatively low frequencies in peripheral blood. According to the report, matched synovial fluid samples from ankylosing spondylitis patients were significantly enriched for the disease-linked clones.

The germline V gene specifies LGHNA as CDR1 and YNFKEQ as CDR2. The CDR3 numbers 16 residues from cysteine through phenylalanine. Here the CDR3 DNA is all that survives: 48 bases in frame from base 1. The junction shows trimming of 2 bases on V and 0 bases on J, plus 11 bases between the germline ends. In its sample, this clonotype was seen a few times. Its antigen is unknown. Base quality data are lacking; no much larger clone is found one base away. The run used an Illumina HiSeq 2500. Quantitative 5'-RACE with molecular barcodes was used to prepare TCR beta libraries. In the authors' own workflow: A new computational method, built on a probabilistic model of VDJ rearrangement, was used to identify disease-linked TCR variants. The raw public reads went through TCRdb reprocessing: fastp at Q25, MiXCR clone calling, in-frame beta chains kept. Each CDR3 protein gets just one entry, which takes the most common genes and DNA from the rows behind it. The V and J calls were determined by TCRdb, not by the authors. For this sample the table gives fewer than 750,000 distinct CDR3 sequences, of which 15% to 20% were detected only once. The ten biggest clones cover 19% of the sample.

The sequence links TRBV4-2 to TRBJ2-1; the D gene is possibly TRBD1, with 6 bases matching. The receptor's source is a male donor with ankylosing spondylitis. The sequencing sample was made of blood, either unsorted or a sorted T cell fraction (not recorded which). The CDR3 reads CASSQLTGSSYNEQFF. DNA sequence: TGTGCCAGCAGCCAACTGACAGGAAGCTCCTACAATGAGCAGTTCTTC.